These 3 T cell receptor beta chains were sequenced from one sample in a study of T cell responses to AZD1222 COVID-19 vaccine. Using immunoSEQ multiplex PCR, the repertoire was profiled, and TCRdb retains in-frame clones only, with some absent. The table lists about 180,000 clones, 80% to 90% of them singletons, with around a tenth in the top ten. This sample comprised peripheral blood, obtained 28 days after the second AZD1222 dose. These TCRs come from an adult who received the AZD1222 COVID-19 vaccine.

The chain has TRBV5-8 and TRBJ1-1, with D perhaps matching TRBD1 (5 bases). Between the trimmed V and J ends, which lost 4 bases and 3 bases, there was a span of 19 bases. CDR1 and CDR2 from the germline V gene are SGHTS and YDEGEE. This CDR3 has 16 amino acids. CDR3 residues: CASSKPGTGLDTEAFF. DNA for the CDR3: TGTGCCAGCAGCAAACCCGGGACCGGGTTGGACACTGAAGCTTTCTTT.

Here the CDR3 reads CASSSGTGVQETQYF. CDR3 nucleotides: TGTGCCAGCAGCTCGGGAACAGGGGTTCAAGAGACCCAGTACTTC. The chain joins TRBV7-9 to TRBJ2-5, with 7 positions matching TRBD1. This CDR3 region has 15 residues. Looked up from germline, CDR1 is SEHNR and CDR2 is FQNEAQ (reference sequence). J gave up 2 bases and V 4 bases, and 7 bases lay outside the gene matches.

This chain links TRBV19 with TRBJ2-7; D not resolved. This CDR3 is 13 amino acids long. CDR1 LNHDA and CDR2 SQIVND come from the germline V gene (reference sequence). V lost 1 base and J lost 7, with 11 bases in between. The chain's CDR3 is CASSIVAGLEQYF. CDR3 nucleotides: TGTGCCAGTAGTATAGTGGCAGGCTTAGAGCAGTACTTC.